This T cell receptor beta chain was documented in a study of cytomegalovirus exposure and HLA in healthy donors. This clone has only a few counts. PCR amplification relied on 60 Vbeta primers (plus 13 Jbeta primers). This table comes from immunoSEQ multiplex PCR, and its TCRdb copy is limited to in-frame clones, with some not included. The table includes 220,000 or so clones, approximately 85% detected once. This CDR3 has 15 residues. The V end lost 4 bases, the J end lost 4 bases, and 17 bases lay between the germline ends. Per the germline V gene, CDR1 is MDHEN and CDR2 is SYDVKM. Sequenced material: PBMCs. The rearrangement joins TRBV28 to TRBJ2-7; TRBD1 is a possible D gene (6 bases). This clonotype was sampled from a woman between 40 and 50 years old in good health and CMV-seronegative. As DNA, the CDR3 is TGTGCCAGCAGTTCCGGACAGAGGGACACGTACGAGCAGTACTTC. Translated, it gives CASSSGQRDTYEQYF.